The 16 T cell receptor beta chains below were found in one sample sequenced in a study of beta chain features in type 1 diabetes. Which antigens these TCRs recognize remains unknown. Reverse transcribing all isolated RNA meant expressed TCRB transcripts were sequenced. Repertoires were generated with immunoSEQ multiplex PCR, while TCRdb's copy carries only in-frame clones and drops some. This sample carries 250,000 or so clones, 11% to 15% of them seen once, and the ten largest clones take just under 0.02%. Study-wide results and limits: Moderate but significant shortening of TCRB CDR3s was recorded in all four CD4+ subsets from Type 1 diabetes patients.

Source material: naive CD4+ T cells from blood. These receptors all come from a man aged 25 to 45 with type 1 diabetes.

The chain recombines TRBV7-6 with TRBJ2-1; possibly TRBD2 for D (6 bases). This CDR3 contains 15 residues. V was trimmed by 1 base and J by 4 bases, leaving 11 bases between them. The germline CDR1 and CDR2 sequences are SGHVS and FNYEAQ. This chain's CDR3 is CASSLVQGGYNEQFF. The CDR3 nucleotides are TGTGCCAGCAGCTTAGTTCAGGGAGGATACAATGAGCAGTTCTTC.

This clone was recorded a few times. The V and J genes are TRBV5-6 and TRBJ2-3; D is uncertain. The CDR3 sequence is 16 residues long. Germline CDR1 is SGHDT and CDR2 is YYEEEE. Trimming left V 3 bases short and J 2 bases short, with 16 bases between. CDR3 DNA sequence: TGTGCCAGCAGCTCCGGCAGGTTGGGTGTCACAGATACGCAGTATTTT. It translates to CASSSGRLGVTDTQYF.

This clone was recorded a few times. V is TRBV23-1 and J is TRBJ1-2; D may be TRBD1 (6 bases). TRBV23-1 is an ORF for which the function is uncertain. This CDR3 has 14 residues. The V end was cut by 1 base, the J end by 5 bases, with 11 bases between. CDR3 DNA sequence: TGCGCCAGCAGTCAATACAACAGGGTATATGGCTACACCTTC. Translated, it gives CASSQYNRVYGYTF.

A few counts support this clone. The rearrangement joins TRBV10-2 to TRBJ2-7, with unresolved D. V lost 2 bases and J 4 bases, leaving 6 bases between the germline ends. CDR1 and CDR2 from the germline V gene are WSHSY and SAAADI. The CDR3 loop spans 12 amino acids. The DNA for the CDR3 is TGCGCCAGCAGTGAGCAGAATTACGAGCAGTACTTC. It codes for CASSEQNYEQYF.

V usage is TRBV5-1 and J usage is TRBJ2-7, with 8 positions matching TRBD1. CDR1 is SGHRS and CDR2 is YFSETQ in the germline V gene. Losses at the gene ends were 3 bases for V and 3 bases for J; bases not matched to a gene: 8. CDR3 length: 15 residues. The CDR3 loop is CASSSAGTGHYEQYF. CDR3 nucleotide sequence: TGCGCCAGCAGCTCAGCCGGGACAGGCCACTACGAGCAGTACTTC. The variable domain in full, with the rest retrieved from reference TRBV5-1 and TRBJ2-7, is KAGVTQTPRYLIKTRGQQVTLSCSPISGHRSVSWYQQTPGQGLQFLFEYFSETQRNKGNFPGRFSGRQFSNSRSEMNVSTLELGDSALYLCASSSAGTGHYEQYFGPGTRLTVT.

V usage is TRBV10-3 and J usage is TRBJ1-2; 7 bases map to TRBD1. Germline CDR1 reads ENHRY; CDR2 reads SYGVKD. This CDR3 is built from 13 residues. V trimming: 6 bases; J trimming: 4 bases; junction bases outside the gene matches: 5. This CDR3 reads CAIRPGQSYGYTF. CDR3 nucleotides: TGTGCCATCAGACCGGGACAGAGCTATGGCTACACCTTC.

This clone was counted between two and nine times. The chain employs TRBV4-1 and TRBJ2-6; 12 bases are a match to TRBD1. This CDR3 has 17 residues. V lost 4 bases and J lost 2; bases outside the gene matches: 3. Germline loops: CDR1 MGHRA, CDR2 YSYEKL. CDR3 loop: CASSRGQGAPGANVLTF. DNA of the CDR3: TGCGCCAGCAGCCGGGGACAGGGGGCCCCTGGGGCCAACGTCCTGACTTTC.

V gene TRBV4-1 combines with J gene TRBJ1-1, with TRBD1 matching 9 bases. The ends lost 4 bases at V and 6 bases at J; junction bases unmatched: 6. CDR3 length equals 14 residues. Germline values: CDR1 MGHRA, CDR2 YSYEKL. The CDR3 sequence is CASSPGQGFAEAFF. Written as DNA, the CDR3 is TGCGCCAGCAGCCCGGGACAGGGCTTCGCTGAAGCTTTCTTT.

The CDR3 is CASSARRWGGLNEQFF. The CDR3 DNA follows: TGCGCCAGCAGCGCCCGCCGGTGGGGGGGCCTCAATGAGCAGTTCTTC. The chain has TRBV5-1 and TRBJ2-1, with a possible D match to TRBD2 (7 bases). CDR3 size: 16 residues. Looked up from germline, CDR1 is SGHRS and CDR2 is YFSETQ. V was shortened by 4 bases and J by 6 bases, with 20 bases between the two germline ends.

The chain combines TRBV27 with TRBJ1-2; perhaps TRBD1 as D (6 bases). Per germline, CDR1 MNHEY and CDR2 SMNVEV (reference sequence). Trimming shortened V by 1 base and J by 6 bases, and 15 bases separated the two germline ends. The CDR3 contains 15 residues. CDR3 sequence: CASSLYPTGTHGYTF. The CDR3 DNA sequence: TGTGCCAGCAGTTTATACCCTACAGGGACCCATGGCTACACCTTC.

This sequence joins TRBV30 and TRBJ2-7; D unclear. The length of the CDR3 is 12 residues. Trimming cost V 3 bases and J 4 bases, with 10 bases left between them. Germline loops: CDR1 GTSNPN, CDR2 SVGIG (reference sequence). The CDR3 DNA follows: TGTGCCTGGAGCGCTAGAGATTACGAGCAGTACTTC. Translating it yields CAWSARDYEQYF.

The chain links TRBV30 to TRBJ2-6; D is unresolved. Trimming took off 1 base at V and 0 bases at J, with 16 bases between the two ends. This CDR3 is 18 amino acids long. Looked up from germline, CDR1 is GTSNPN and CDR2 is SVGIG (reference sequence). The CDR3 DNA reads as TGTGCCTGGAGTGCCACGGGTAGGCCACTCTCTGGGGCCAACGTCCTGACTTTC. Translating it yields CAWSATGRPLSGANVLTF.

The chain employs TRBV2 and TRBJ2-5; TRBD2 might be the D (6 bases). CDR1 SNHLY and CDR2 FYNNEI come from the germline V gene. This CDR3 comprises 15 residues. The V gene lost 4 bases and the J gene lost 6 bases, with 18 bases spanning the gap. In DNA form, the CDR3 reads TGTGCCAGCAGTGGGGGGGTTTGGGACGAGAAGACCCAGTACTTC. Translation gives CASSGGVWDEKTQYF.

This chain uses TRBV5-4 with TRBJ2-1, with 11 bases matching TRBD2. This CDR3 region has 17 residues. V shed 0 bases and J 3 bases; nucleotides not matched to a gene: 5. From germline, CDR1 is SGHNT and CDR2 YYREEE (reference sequence). The CDR3 is CASSLASGGPYYNEQFF. The CDR3 nucleotides are TGTGCCAGCAGCTTGGCTAGCGGGGGGCCGTACTACAATGAGCAGTTCTTC.

The rearrangement joins TRBV11-2 to TRBJ2-7, with a possible D match to TRBD2 (5 bases). The CDR3 extends over 16 amino acids. CDR1 SGHAT and CDR2 FQNNGV come from the germline V gene. The V end was cut by 1 base, the J end by 2 bases, with 15 bases between. CDR3 in amino acids: CASSLVSGIHAYEQYF. Written as DNA, the CDR3 is TGTGCCAGCAGCTTAGTTTCGGGGATTCATGCCTACGAGCAGTACTTC.

The chain has TRBV11-3 and TRBJ2-3; 11 bases map to TRBD2. V was clipped by 5 bases and J by 0 bases; unmatched bases: 4. The length of the CDR3 is 16 residues. Looked up from germline, CDR1 is SGHNT and CDR2 is YENEEA. The CDR3 DNA reads TGTGCCAGCAGCCCGGGACTAGCGGCCAGCACAGATACGCAGTATTTT. The encoded protein is CASSPGLAASTDTQYF.